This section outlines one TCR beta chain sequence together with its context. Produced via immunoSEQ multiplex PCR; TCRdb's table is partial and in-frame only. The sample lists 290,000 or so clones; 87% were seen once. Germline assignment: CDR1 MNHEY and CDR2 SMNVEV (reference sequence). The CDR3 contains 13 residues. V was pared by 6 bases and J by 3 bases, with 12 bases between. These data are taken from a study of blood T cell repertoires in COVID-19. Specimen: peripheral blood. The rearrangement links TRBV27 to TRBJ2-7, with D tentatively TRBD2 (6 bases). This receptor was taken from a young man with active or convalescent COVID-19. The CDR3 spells CASSGGWGYEQYF. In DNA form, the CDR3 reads TGTGCCAGCAGCGGGGGTTGGGGCTACGAGCAGTACTTC.